This TCR beta chain was obtained from a study of blood T cell repertoires in COVID-19. In the study overall: The study drew acute and convalescent COVID-19 samples from the United States, Italy and Spain. T cells, B-cell-depleted T cells, or PBMCs provided the cDNA or gDNA that served as material.

Germline V gene lookup returns CDR1 MNHEY and CDR2 SVGAGI. This CDR3 has 12 amino acids. V lost 2 bases to trimming and J lost 6 bases, with 7 bases between them. This clone is a singleton in its sample. Original analysis: Estimation of nucleated cell counts was performed using reference gene primer amplification. Sequencing used immunoSEQ multiplex PCR; TCRdb keeps in-frame clones, though not all of them. For V, J and clone size, that table is used; D and trimming come from the DNA. Of approximately 290,000 clones in the sample, approximately 90% were seen once. The sequencing input was peripheral blood. This chain uses TRBV6-5 with TRBJ1-1; D possibly corresponds to TRBD1 (5 bases). The source is a man under 40 with acute or convalescent COVID-19. The CDR3: CASSYGGSEAFF. DNA for the CDR3: TGTGCCAGCAGTTACGGGGGGTCTGAAGCTTTCTTT.